The clone carrying this T cell receptor beta chain was counted between two and nine times. Its cognate antigen is unknown. These data come from a study of identical twins. Study observations and caveats: Carriage of fewer insertions was seen in abundant cord blood beta clonotypes, whereas memory repertoires showed none. Zero-insertion results could be subject to partial confounding by invariant MAIT and iNKT cells.

One entry per CDR3 protein results from TCRdb running MiXCR on the 5' RACE reads. The sample lists some 760,000 distinct CDR3 sequences, 15% to 20% occurring once. This sample also appeared in a second study, on T cells expressing NK-cell markers. As that report states: The share of CD8+ T cells held by dominant NKG2C+ clonotypes was about 1.0-8% in about 6 donors.

Sequenced sample: PBMCs. This receptor was identified in a young woman in good health.

The CDR3 coding sequence is TGTGCCAGCAGCCGCCTCGGGGGCGACGAGCAGTACTTC. Protein: CASSRLGGDEQYF. The chain has TRBV5-6 and TRBJ2-7; D is perhaps TRBD1 or TRBD2 (6 bases each). The CDR3 contains 13 residues. V was shortened by 4 bases and J by 5 bases, with 13 bases between the two germline ends. Per germline, CDR1 SGHDT and CDR2 YYEEEE.